What follows are 6 T cell receptor beta chains derived from one specimen sequenced in a study of PD-L1 blockade in urothelial cancer. The time point denotes: pretreatment peripheral blood. The method was immunoSEQ multiplex PCR; TCRdb's version includes in-frame clones alone and lacks a portion of them. The sample includes about 56,000 clones, 85% seen only once; the top ten take more than 15%. Sequencing used PBMCs, obtained around atezolizumab (anti-PD-L1) treatment. Receptors were obtained from a man in his sixties or seventies with urothelial cancer.

The chain uses TRBV5-1 and TRBJ2-1; TRBD2 matches 12 bases. Germline CDR1 is SGHRS and CDR2 is YFSETQ. This CDR3 region has 20 residues. With V trimmed by 0 bases and J by 2 bases, 12 bases remained unmatched. CDR3 sequence reads: CASSLGGQVGLAGTYNEQFF. For the CDR3, the DNA is TGCGCCAGCAGCTTGGGGGGACAGGTCGGACTAGCGGGAACCTACAATGAGCAGTTCTTC.

The chain is built from TRBV5-1 and TRBJ2-3, with 9 bases lining up with TRBD1. The CDR3 loop spans 16 amino acids. J was trimmed by 14 bases and V by 4 bases; bases with no gene match: 20. From germline, CDR1 is SGHRS and CDR2 YFSETQ. This CDR3 reads CASSPGLGGQGDYAYF. CDR3 sequence (DNA): TGCGCCAGCAGCCCCGGTTTAGGGGGACAGGGAGATTACGCGTATTTT.

The chain combines TRBV4-1 with TRBJ1-1; a weak D match, TRBD1 (6 bases). Germline V gives CDR1 MGHRA, CDR2 YSYEKL. V gave up 0 bases and J gave up 5 bases, with 25 bases separating them. CDR3 length: 19 residues. The CDR3 sequence is CASSQERGGATITRTEAFF. The CDR3, as DNA: TGCGCCAGCAGCCAAGAACGGGGGGGGGCCACTATAACTAGGACTGAAGCTTTCTTT.

The chain links TRBV6-1 to TRBJ2-1; the D gene is possibly TRBD2 (5 bases). Germline V gives CDR1 MNHNS, CDR2 SASEGT. The V gene lost 3 bases and the J gene lost 7 bases, with 10 bases spanning the gap. The CDR3 is 13 amino acids. DNA of the CDR3: TGTGCCAGCAGTGATTCAGAGGGAAATGAGCAGTTCTTC. Translated, it gives CASSDSEGNEQFF.

The chain employs TRBV7-2 and TRBJ2-7; TRBD2 aligns across 7 bases. The CDR3 sequence is 16 residues long. V was clipped by 3 bases and J by 3 bases; unmatched bases: 11. Germline assignment: CDR1 SGHTA and CDR2 FQGNSA. The CDR3 DNA follows: TGTGCCAGCAGCTTCAGTGCGGGCGGGAGTTACTACGAGCAGTACTTC. The encoded protein is CASSFSAGGSYYEQYF.

The CDR3 DNA follows: TGTGCCAGCAGGGACGGGGAACAGCCCCAGCATTTT. Residues: CASRDGEQPQHF. The chain employs TRBV6-6 and TRBJ1-5; no reliable D call. The CDR3 is 12 amino acids. Germline-derived CDR1 and CDR2 are MNHNY and SVGAGI (reference sequence). Trimming cost V 6 bases and J 7 bases, with 10 bases left between them.